The 3 T cell receptor beta chains below were found in one sample sequenced in a study of long-term antiretroviral therapy in people with HIV. Sequencing used immunoSEQ v3.0 at survey level. Here immunoSEQ multiplex PCR was the method, and the copy in TCRdb shows in-frame clones only, minus some. This sample has roughly 24,000 clones, with around 81% found just once. Sequencing was performed on unsorted PBMCs, taken 1.6 years after starting antiretroviral therapy. The receptors derive from a man in his forties with HIV.

The CDR3 bases are TGTGCCACCAGCCCTTACGTTTTAGGACAGTCGGAGGTGGAAAAACTGTTTTTT. Its translation: CATSPYVLGQSEVEKLFF. This rearrangement joins TRBV15 to TRBJ1-4; D is perhaps TRBD1 (6 bases). The CDR3 totals 18 residues. Germline loops: CDR1 LNHNV, CDR2 YYDKDF (reference sequence). V was trimmed by 5 bases and J by 8 bases, leaving 27 bases between them.

The count of this clone is one. The chain uses TRBV7-3 and TRBJ1-1, with D maybe TRBD1 (5 bases). CDR3 length: 15 amino acids. The V gene's germline CDR1 is SGHTA and CDR2 FQGTGA. The V gene lost 2 bases and the J gene lost 0 bases, with 10 bases spanning the gap. The CDR3 region is CASSLGGAVNTEAFF. In DNA form, the CDR3 reads TGTGCCAGCAGCTTAGGAGGGGCGGTGAACACTGAAGCTTTCTTT.

The V and J genes are TRBV7-9 and TRBJ2-3; maybe TRBD1 (6 bases). Germline V gene data show CDR1 as SEHNR and CDR2 as FQNEAQ (reference sequence). This CDR3 has 18 amino acids. Deletions cut 5 bases from V and 2 bases from J, with 23 bases between. The CDR3 DNA is TGTGCCAGCAGCACCCCCTCCCGGGACACCGGATACACAGATACGCAGTATTTT. Translating gives CASSTPSRDTGYTDTQYF.